The sequence of this T cell receptor beta chain was determined in a study of vaccination effects on CD4 cells after COVID-19. After less than 11 days in culture, the CD4+ T cells were isolated. Two-dose BNT162b2 or mRNA-1273 vaccination was given to participants. Vaccinated recipients, who were negative for nucleocapsid antibodies, had no history of SARS-CoV-2 infection. Cultures had half their medium replaced with IL-2 medium on days 3 and 7. Details on this clone: What it binds is not known.

Findings of the study overall: Common cold coronavirus cross-reactivity was shown by only 1 of 255 vaccine-induced clones in healthy vaccinees.

Clones were sequenced by immunoSEQ multiplex PCR, and TCRdb holds only the in-frame ones, with some missing. The top ten hold 6.5% to 9% of the sample, which has around 50,000 clones, roughly 70% seen once. The CDR3 runs to 14 residues. The V and J ends lost 7 bases and 4 bases, in that order; junction bases with no gene match: 7. Germline-derived CDR1 and CDR2 are SNHLY and FYNNEI. The rearrangement links TRBV2 to TRBJ1-1; 9 nucleotides align to TRBD1. The material sequenced was CD4+ T cells from PBMCs cultured without peptide, taken after COVID-19 vaccination. The sequence was collected from a human donor who received a COVID-19 vaccine. CDR3 nucleotides: TGTGCCAGCATCTCCACAGGGGGCCTCACTGAAGCTTTCTTT. This gives the protein CASISTGGLTEAFF.